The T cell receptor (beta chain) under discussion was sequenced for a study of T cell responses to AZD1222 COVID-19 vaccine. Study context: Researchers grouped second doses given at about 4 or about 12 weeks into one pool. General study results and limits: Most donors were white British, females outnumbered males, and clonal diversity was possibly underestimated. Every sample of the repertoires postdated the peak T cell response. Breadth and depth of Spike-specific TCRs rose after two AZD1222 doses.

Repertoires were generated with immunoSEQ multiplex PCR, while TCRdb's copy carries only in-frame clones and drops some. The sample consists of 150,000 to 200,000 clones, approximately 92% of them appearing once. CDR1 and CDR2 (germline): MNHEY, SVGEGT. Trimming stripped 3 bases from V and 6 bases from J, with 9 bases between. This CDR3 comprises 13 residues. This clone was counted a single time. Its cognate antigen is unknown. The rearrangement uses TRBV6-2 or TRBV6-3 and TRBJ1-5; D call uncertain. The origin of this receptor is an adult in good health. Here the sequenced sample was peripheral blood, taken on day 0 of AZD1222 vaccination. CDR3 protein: CASSYSGVQPQHF. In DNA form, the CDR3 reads TGTGCCAGCAGTTATAGTGGGGTTCAGCCCCAGCATTTT.